This T cell receptor beta chain stems from a study of cytomegalovirus exposure and HLA in healthy donors. General study findings and limits: Sequencing had likely introduced a cluster of highly shared sequence variants as an artifact. Cytomegalovirus-associated status was assigned to about 160 TCR beta chains.

In the case of this clone: The antigen is undetermined.

The junction had 3 bases not matched to a gene; V was cut back by 4 bases and J by 1 base. Germline CDR1 and CDR2: SGHNT and YYREEE (reference sequence). CDR3 length: 14 amino acids. Both 60 Vbeta primers and 13 Jbeta primers went into the PCR. Assay used: immunoSEQ multiplex PCR; TCRdb lists only in-frame clones, some missing. The sample yields over 100,000 clones, 75% to 80% seen once. The sequenced sample consisted of PBMCs. The gene calls are TRBV5-4 and TRBJ2-3; TRBD1 matches 7 bases. This TCR came from a male donor in good health and CMV-seropositive. DNA of the CDR3: TGTGCCAGCAGCCAAGACAGGGGCACAGATACGCAGTATTTT. Its translation: CASSQDRGTDTQYF.